These 22 T cell receptor beta chains were all obtained from the same sample, sequenced in a study of blood T cell repertoires in COVID-19. Using immunoSEQ multiplex PCR, the repertoire was profiled, and TCRdb retains in-frame clones only, with some absent. The sample gives 100,000 to 150,000 clones, almost 80% of which show up once; approximately 25% is in the top ten. The sample taken for sequencing was peripheral blood. These receptor sequences come from a human donor in a cohort sampled during active COVID-19.

The chain couples TRBV27 to TRBJ2-2; the match to TRBD1 covers 11 bases. After removal of 6 bases from V and 4 bases from J, the junction contained 1 base not matched to a gene. This CDR3 has 14 amino acids. Germline CDR1 is MNHEY and CDR2 is SMNVEV (reference sequence). For the CDR3, the DNA is TGTGCCAGCAGAGGGACAGGGGGCACCGGGGAGCTGTTTTTT. Its translation: CASRGTGGTGELFF.

This clone has only one observation. V gene TRBV18 combines with J gene TRBJ2-6, with a tentative D call TRBD2 (6 bases). CDR1 KGHSH and CDR2 LQKENI come from the germline V gene. CDR3 size: 20 residues. V lost 2 bases, J lost 0 bases, and 20 bases lay in between. CDR3 coding DNA: TGTGCCAGCTCACCAAGTATCGGGGGAAGGGTTTTCTCTGGGGCCAACGTCCTGACTTTC. The encoded protein is CASSPSIGGRVFSGANVLTF.

This clone was seen a handful of times. The chain uses TRBV28 and TRBJ1-6; the D gene is possibly TRBD1 (5 bases). The V end was cut by 6 bases, the J end by 6 bases, with 18 bases between. Germline V gene lookup returns CDR1 MDHEN and CDR2 SYDVKM. CDR3 size: 16 residues. CDR3 region: CASRRTAGGGNSPLHF. For the CDR3, the DNA is TGTGCCAGCAGGCGGACGGCCGGGGGGGGTAATTCACCCCTCCACTTT. Full variable domain (missing parts from reference TRBV28 and TRBJ1-6): DVKVTQSSRYLVKRTGEKVFLECVQDMDHENMFWYRQDPGLGLRLIYFSYDVKMKEKGDIPEGYSVSREKKERFSLILESASTNQTSMYLCASRRTAGGGNSPLHFGNGTRLTVT.

The chain couples TRBV27 to TRBJ2-1, with 10 bases identical to TRBD2. V was clipped by 5 bases and J by 4 bases; unmatched bases: 5. The CDR3 has 15 amino acids. Looked up from germline, CDR1 is MNHEY and CDR2 is SMNVEV (reference sequence). The CDR3 protein is CASSKERGGYNEQFF. In DNA form, the CDR3 reads TGTGCCAGCAGTAAAGAGCGGGGGGGGTACAATGAGCAGTTCTTC.

This clone was seen a single time. The chain joins TRBV30 to TRBJ1-2; 10 nucleotides line up with TRBD1. There are 14 residues in the CDR3. From germline, CDR1 is GTSNPN and CDR2 SVGIG (reference sequence). Trimming took 4 bases from V and 5 from J; bases not matched to a gene: 7. The CDR3 spells CAWKNPGQGYGYTF. In DNA form, the CDR3 reads TGTGCCTGGAAAAATCCGGGACAGGGGTATGGCTACACCTTC. Looking up the rest from reference TRBV30 and TRBJ1-2 gives the full variable domain: SQTIHQWPATLVQPVGSPLSLECTVEGTSNPNLYWYRQAAGRGLQLLFYSVGIGQISSEVPQNLSASRPQDRQFILSSKKLLLSDSGFYLCAWKNPGQGYGYTFGSGTRLTVV.

The rearrangement joins TRBV27 to TRBJ2-3; TRBD1 matches 11 bases. CDR1 is MNHEY, CDR2 SMNVEV, per germline (reference sequence). The CDR3 has 14 residues. V trimming: 5 bases; J trimming: 6 bases; junction bases outside the gene matches: 4. The CDR3 region is CASSPDRGLDTQYF. CDR3 in DNA: TGTGCCAGCAGTCCGGACAGGGGGCTCGATACGCAGTATTTT.

This chain connects TRBV27 to TRBJ1-4; TRBD1 might be the D (6 bases). Germline lookup yields CDR1 MNHEY and CDR2 SMNVEV (reference sequence). V was trimmed by 4 bases and J by 10 bases, leaving 16 bases between them. This CDR3 region has 14 residues. The CDR3 here is CASSSTGQRGKLFF. The DNA for the CDR3 is TGTGCCAGCAGTTCCACTGGACAGCGCGGAAAACTGTTTTTT.

The chain carries TRBV9 and TRBJ1-1; D is ambiguous. Germline CDR1 and CDR2: SGDLS and YYNGEE. V was cut by 3 bases and J by 7 bases, with 13 bases left in between. This CDR3 spans 13 amino acids. CDR3 bases: TGTGCCAGCAGCGCCCTCCAAGGGAGTGAAGCTTTCTTT. Its translation: CASSALQGSEAFF.

This clone was seen a single time. The chain uses TRBV4-2 and TRBJ2-1; D uncertain. Trimming shortened V by 4 bases and J by 7 bases, and 17 bases separated the two germline ends. This CDR3 region has 15 residues. Germline CDR1 LGHNA, CDR2 YNFKEQ. CDR3 in amino acids: CASSLASRRENEQFF. CDR3 sequence (DNA): TGTGCCAGCAGCCTCGCGAGCCGCCGCGAGAATGAGCAGTTCTTC.

This rearrangement joins TRBV27 to TRBJ1-6; D not certain. In germline, CDR1 is MNHEY, CDR2 SMNVEV (reference sequence). V dropped 6 bases and J dropped 16 bases, with 16 bases sitting between them. This CDR3 spans 12 amino acids. CDR3 protein: CASRTADYRLHF. As DNA, the CDR3 is TGTGCCAGCAGAACAGCGGATTATAGGCTCCACTTT.

This clone was observed a single time. This chain joins TRBV2 and TRBJ2-7, with 7 bases lining up with TRBD1. CDR3 length equals 14 residues. Germline CDR1 reads SNHLY; CDR2 reads FYNNEI. J gave up 6 bases and V 1 base, and 6 bases lay outside the gene matches. The CDR3, as DNA: TGTGCCAGCAGTGAAGAACAGGGGAAACTCGAGCAGTACTTC. Translated: CASSEEQGKLEQYF.

V is TRBV6-5 and J is TRBJ1-2; a possible D gene is TRBD1 (6 bases). CDR1 is MNHEY and CDR2 is SVGAGI in the germline V gene. The CDR3 runs to 13 residues. Between the trimmed V and J ends, which lost 2 bases and 6 bases, there was a span of 10 bases. CDR3 sequence reads: CASSYTGRDGYTF. The CDR3 DNA sequence: TGTGCCAGCAGTTACACAGGGCGGGATGGCTACACCTTC.

The chain combines TRBV7-2 with TRBJ1-1; weak D call: TRBD1 (6 bases). The CDR3 loop spans 13 amino acids. V lost 3 bases and J lost 6, with 11 bases in between. Germline V gene lookup returns CDR1 SGHTA and CDR2 FQGNSA. CDR3 protein: CASSFHRVSEAFF. The CDR3 DNA is TGTGCCAGCAGCTTTCACAGGGTTTCTGAAGCTTTCTTT. The full variable domain, with the rest looked up from reference TRBV7-2 and TRBJ1-1, is GAGVSQSPSNKVTEKGKDVELRCDPISGHTALYWYRQSLGQGLEFLIYFQGNSAPDKSGLPSDRFSAERTGGSVSTLTIQRTQQEDSAVYLCASSFHRVSEAFFGQGTRLTVV.

This clone has more than one count but fewer than ten. The chain combines TRBV28 with TRBJ1-4; tentative D call: TRBD1 (5 bases). Germline V gene lookup returns CDR1 MDHEN and CDR2 SYDVKM. The V and J ends lost 5 bases and 10 bases respectively, with 17 bases between them. This CDR3 has 14 residues. The CDR3 protein is CASSRLREGRKLFF. In DNA, the CDR3 is TGTGCCAGCAGTCGCCTTAGGGAGGGGCGAAAACTGTTTTTT.

The chain combines TRBV5-1 with TRBJ1-3; 7 bases align to TRBD1. CDR1 is SGHRS and CDR2 is YFSETQ in the germline V gene. The CDR3 is 15 amino acids. The V gene end was trimmed by 0 bases and the J gene end by 2 bases; junction bases not matched to a gene: 2. In nucleotides, the CDR3 is TGCGCCAGCAGCTTGGGGACAGGAACTGGAAACACCATATATTTT. This sequence encodes CASSLGTGTGNTIYF.

J is TRBJ1-6 and V is TRBV27, with 9 bases that match TRBD1. The CDR3 runs to 16 residues. Trimming cost V 4 bases and J 9 bases; bases outside gene matches: 10. Germline V gene lookup returns CDR1 MNHEY and CDR2 SMNVEV (reference sequence). CDR3 sequence reads: CASSSTGGKTGSPLHF. CDR3 DNA: TGTGCCAGCAGTTCAACAGGGGGCAAGACGGGTTCACCCCTCCACTTT.

The chain uses TRBV3-1 (or the pseudogene TRBV3-2) and TRBJ2-2, with D possibly TRBD1 on 5 matching bases. The CDR3 spans 13 residues. Trimming took 1 base from V and 8 from J, leaving 8 bases between them. The germline CDR1 and CDR2 sequences are LGHDT and YNNKEL (reference sequence). This CDR3 is CASSQVRVGELFF. The CDR3, as DNA: TGTGCCAGCAGCCAAGTCAGGGTGGGGGAGCTGTTTTTT.

The chain carries TRBV11-3 and TRBJ2-3; 7 nucleotides agree with TRBD2. Trimming took 2 bases from V and 0 from J; bases not matched to a gene: 8. This CDR3 comprises 17 residues. The germline CDR1 and CDR2 sequences are SGHNT and YENEEA. CDR3 nucleotides: TGTGCCAGCAGCTTACAAACCGGGACTACTAGCACAGATACGCAGTATTTT. Amino acids: CASSLQTGTTSTDTQYF. Using reference TRBV11-3 and TRBJ2-3 for the parts outside the CDR3, the full variable domain is EAGVVQSPRYKIIEKKQPVAFWCNPISGHNTLYWYLQNLGQGPELLIRYENEEAVDDSQLPKDRFSAERLKGVDSTLKIQPAELGDSAVYLCASSLQTGTTSTDTQYFGPGTRLTVL.

This clone was seen only once. This chain joins TRBV11-3 and TRBJ2-5; tentative D call: TRBD1 (6 bases). CDR3 length equals 14 residues. Germline-derived CDR1 and CDR2 are SGHNT and YENEEA. Trimming cost V 2 bases and J 5 bases, with 12 bases left between them. CDR3 sequence (DNA): TGTGCCAGCAGCTTAACAGGGTTTGGTGAGACCCAGTACTTC. Translating gives CASSLTGFGETQYF.

V is TRBV7-2 and J is TRBJ1-5; TRBD1 is a possible D gene (5 bases). This CDR3 comprises 14 residues. Trimming cost V 1 base and J 6 bases, with 10 bases left between them. Per germline, CDR1 SGHTA and CDR2 FQGNSA. The DNA for the CDR3 is TGTGCCAGCAGCTTAGATCGAGACAGTCAGCCCCAGCATTTT. It encodes CASSLDRDSQPQHF. Full variable domain (missing parts from reference TRBV7-2 and TRBJ1-5): GAGVSQSPSNKVTEKGKDVELRCDPISGHTALYWYRQSLGQGLEFLIYFQGNSAPDKSGLPSDRFSAERTGGSVSTLTIQRTQQEDSAVYLCASSLDRDSQPQHFGDGTRLSIL.

The genes are TRBV30 and TRBJ1-1; D unclear. CDR1 GTSNPN and CDR2 SVGIG come from the germline V gene (reference sequence). The CDR3 contains 12 residues. The germline V and J ends were trimmed by 7 bases and 10 bases, with 19 bases remaining between them. The CDR3 DNA reads TGTGCCTACCCCGACCGCGCGGGTGGAGCTTTCTTT. It specifies CAYPDRAGGAFF. The full variable domain, completed using reference TRBV30 and TRBJ1-1, is SQTIHQWPATLVQPVGSPLSLECTVEGTSNPNLYWYRQAAGRGLQLLFYSVGIGQISSEVPQNLSASRPQDRQFILSSKKLLLSDSGFYLCAYPDRAGGAFFGQGTRLTVV.

This clone was seen repeatedly, ten times or more. Other DNA variants within this sample encode the same CDR3. This rearrangement joins TRBV19 to TRBJ1-2, with D perhaps TRBD1 (5 bases). CDR3 length: 12 residues. V lost 4 bases, J lost 5 bases, and 8 bases lay in between. Germline CDR1 LNHDA, CDR2 SQIVND (reference sequence). CDR3 loop: CASSTRQYGYTF. The CDR3 DNA follows: TGTGCCAGTAGTACTCGACAGTATGGCTACACCTTC.